A selection of T cell receptor beta chains follows, all from one sample in a study of blood T cells in healthy people across ages. TCRdb called the 5' RACE reads again in MiXCR, with one record for every CDR3 protein. The table has about 1.7 million distinct CDR3 sequences, 28% seen once; the top ten hold 7.7%. Sequenced: blood. The receptors derive from a woman in her twenties or thirties in good health. Both conserved end residues are part of each CDR3. The order of the fields is CDR3 protein, V gene, J gene, D gene. The D gene is left open where the match is weak.

CDR3aa: CASSSTGPGSISNYGYTF
v_gene: TRBV7-9
j_gene: TRBJ1-2
d_gene: .

CDR3aa: CASSLGGAVQETQYF
v_gene: TRBV7-2
j_gene: TRBJ2-5
d_gene: .

CDR3aa: CSARVVDGGALETQYF
v_gene: TRBV20-1
j_gene: TRBJ2-5
d_gene: .

CDR3aa: CAIRPDSNQPQHF
v_gene: TRBV6-2/TRBV6-3
j_gene: TRBJ1-5
d_gene: .

CDR3aa: CASSLRLAGQSYEQYF
v_gene: TRBV12-3/TRBV12-4
j_gene: TRBJ2-7
d_gene: TRBD2

CDR3aa: CASSPFGGGLTSYNEQFF
v_gene: TRBV28
j_gene: TRBJ2-1
d_gene: .

CDR3aa: CASSVGQQGTNTEAFF
v_gene: TRBV7-2
j_gene: TRBJ1-1
d_gene: TRBD1

CDR3aa: CASSGGLADYEQYF
v_gene: TRBV9
j_gene: TRBJ2-7
d_gene: TRBD2

CDR3aa: CSVEVENSGNTIYF
v_gene: TRBV29-1
j_gene: TRBJ1-3
d_gene: .

CDR3aa: CASRGTRRGEQFF
v_gene: TRBV4-2
j_gene: TRBJ2-1
d_gene: TRBD2

CDR3aa: CASSPLGAGGPQAYNEQFF
v_gene: TRBV6-1
j_gene: TRBJ2-1
d_gene: TRBD2

CDR3aa: CASISPVHEQYF
v_gene: TRBV3-1
j_gene: TRBJ2-7
d_gene: .

CDR3aa: CAIGGGTDDEQYF
v_gene: TRBV10-3
j_gene: TRBJ2-7
d_gene: .

CDR3aa: CSVVPSGGRSTGELFF
v_gene: TRBV29-1
j_gene: TRBJ2-2
d_gene: TRBD1

CDR3aa: CAWSQGRSGNTIYF
v_gene: TRBV30
j_gene: TRBJ1-3
d_gene: .

CDR3aa: CASSLGQGAYQGFF
v_gene: TRBV11-2
j_gene: TRBJ2-1
d_gene: .

CDR3aa: CSGSGTGGSEQYF
v_gene: TRBV29-1
j_gene: .
d_gene: TRBD1

CDR3aa: CASTDRFF
v_gene: TRBV5-6
j_gene: TRBJ2-1
d_gene: .

CDR3aa: CASSLEQGPEYEQFF
v_gene: TRBV11-2
j_gene: TRBJ2-1
d_gene: .

CDR3aa: CASSYSQGYGYGYTF
v_gene: TRBV28
j_gene: TRBJ1-2
d_gene: TRBD1

CDR3aa: CATSDFQRGDERFF
v_gene: TRBV24-1
j_gene: TRBJ2-1
d_gene: TRBD2

CDR3aa: CTTSRVVYNEQFF
v_gene: TRBV15
j_gene: TRBJ2-1
d_gene: .

CDR3aa: CAWGGVANEKLFF
v_gene: TRBV30
j_gene: TRBJ1-4
d_gene: .

CDR3aa: CASSLAEGANEQYF
v_gene: TRBV5-1
j_gene: .
d_gene: .

CDR3aa: CASGGASNQPQHF
v_gene: TRBV3-1
j_gene: TRBJ1-5
d_gene: .